Shown below are 15 T cell receptor beta chains from a single sample sequenced in a study of post-analysis software for immune sequencing data. General study points: Higher frequency in patients than in controls was seen for a handful of TRBV segments, with TRBV5-6, TRBV5-1 and TRBV20-1 among them.

No cognate antigen is known for these TCRs. Prepared TCR beta cDNA libraries contained unique molecular identifiers. TCRdb used MiXCR to reprocess the PCR reads, holding one entry per CDR3 protein. The sample comprises roughly 650,000 distinct CDR3 sequences, roughly three fifths of which are singletons, and roughly 10% rests with the top ten. Specimen: blood. The source of these receptors is a girl aged 2-9 years with multiple sclerosis.

In its sample, this clonotype was seen once. The V and J genes are TRBV7-2 and TRBJ2-5; weak D call: TRBD1 (5 bases). Per the germline V gene, CDR1 is SGHTA and CDR2 is FQGNSA. The CDR3 has 15 residues. V lost 4 bases, J lost 5 bases, and 17 bases lay in between. CDR3 loop: CASSYSLASGETQYF. The CDR3 bases are TGTGCCAGCAGCTACAGTCTGGCATCAGGGGAGACCCAGTACTTC.

The V and J genes are TRBV6-1 and TRBJ1-6; a weak D match, TRBD1 (5 bases). V lost 2 bases, J lost 7 bases, and 12 bases lay in between. Germline lookup yields CDR1 MNHNS and CDR2 SASEGT. The CDR3 covers 15 residues. DNA for the CDR3: TGTGCCAGCAGTGAACAAGGGGCTGGGAATTCACCCCTCCACTTT. Residues: CASSEQGAGNSPLHF.

V gene TRBV7-9 combines with J gene TRBJ2-2, with D perhaps given as TRBD1 or TRBD2 (5 bases each). Germline values: CDR1 SEHNR, CDR2 FQNEAQ (reference sequence). V was pared by 2 bases and J by 3 bases, with 13 bases between. This CDR3 contains 16 residues. CDR3 DNA sequence: TGTGCCAGCAGCTTACGGTTACCGGGACACACCGGGGAGCTGTTTTTT. Its protein is CASSLRLPGHTGELFF.

This chain's CDR3 is CASSLALQGRDEQYF. The CDR3 nucleotides read TGTGCCAGCAGCTTAGCTCTACAGGGGAGGGACGAGCAGTACTTC. The chain is built from TRBV11-2 and TRBJ2-7, with D perhaps matching TRBD1 or TRBD2 (7 bases each). The V end lost 1 base, the J end lost 5 bases, and 15 bases lay between the germline ends. This CDR3 spans 15 amino acids. CDR1 is SGHAT, CDR2 FQNNGV, per germline.

This chain connects TRBV10-3 to TRBJ2-1; tentatively, D is TRBD2 (6 bases). The CDR3 sequence is 14 residues long. Germline CDR1 is ENHRY and CDR2 is SYGVKD. Between the trimmed V and J ends, which lost 6 bases and 7 bases, there was a span of 16 bases. CDR3 sequence reads: CAISDLPGLNEQFF. In DNA, the CDR3 is TGTGCCATCAGCGACCTCCCTGGACTAAATGAGCAGTTCTTC.

CDR3 sequence reads: CASSLKQGQGYTF. DNA of the CDR3: TGCGCCAGCAGCTTGAAACAGGGGCAGGGCTACACCTTC. The gene calls are TRBV5-1 and TRBJ1-2; 7 nucleotides match TRBD1. V lost 1 base, J lost 8 bases, and 5 bases stayed unmatched. Per germline, CDR1 SGHRS and CDR2 YFSETQ. CDR3 length equals 13 residues.

The chain recombines TRBV5-6 with TRBJ1-1; D call uncertain. CDR3 length equals 16 residues. The V end was cut by 1 base, the J end by 1 base, with 14 bases between. CDR1 is SGHDT and CDR2 is YYEEEE in the germline V gene. The CDR3: CASSLIRELANTEAFF. CDR3 DNA sequence: TGTGCCAGCAGCTTGATAAGGGAATTGGCGAACACTGAAGCTTTCTTT.

The chain carries TRBV5-1 and TRBJ2-7; a weak D match, TRBD2 (5 bases). V lost 4 bases and J 2 bases, leaving 13 bases between the germline ends. The CDR3 is made up of 14 amino acids. Germline V gene sequence: CDR1 SGHRS, CDR2 YFSETQ. CDR3 coding DNA: TGCGCCAGCAGCACAACAGCGGCCACCTACGAGCAGTACTTC. Its translation is CASSTTAATYEQYF.

CDR3: CASSTLLARGYEQYF. The CDR3 DNA is TGTGCCAGCAGTACTCTTCTGGCAAGGGGCTACGAGCAGTACTTC. The rearrangement uses TRBV27 and TRBJ2-7; the D gene is possibly TRBD1 (5 bases). This CDR3 is built from 15 residues. Germline CDR1 reads MNHEY; CDR2 reads SMNVEV (reference sequence). Trimming removed 5 bases at V and 3 bases at J, with 17 bases between.

The chain combines TRBV6-2 or TRBV6-3 with TRBJ2-3, with D uncertain. Germline values: CDR1 MNHEY, CDR2 SVGEGT. The CDR3 is 13 residues long. V lost 7 bases, J lost 2 bases, and 10 bases lay in between. The CDR3 spells CASTTRTTDTQYF. CDR3 nucleotides: TGTGCCAGCACAACGAGAACCACAGATACGCAGTATTTT.

The chain uses TRBV7-3 and TRBJ1-2, with TRBD1 as a possible D gene (6 bases). Germline V gene lookup returns CDR1 SGHTA and CDR2 FQGTGA. V was trimmed by 1 base and J by 2 bases, leaving 17 bases between them. This CDR3 comprises 17 residues. CDR3 in DNA: TGTGCCAGCAGCTTAAATGTCTCTGGACAGATCAACTATGGCTACACCTTC. As protein: CASSLNVSGQINYGYTF.

The chain is built from TRBV7-2 and TRBJ2-3, with D possibly matching TRBD2 (5 bases). Germline V gives CDR1 SGHTA, CDR2 FQGNSA. Trimming shortened V by 6 bases and J by 5 bases, and 12 bases separated the two germline ends. The CDR3 totals 13 residues. The CDR3 nucleotides are TGTGCCAGCAGGCCTATAGCGTTAGATACGCAGTATTTT. It translates to CASRPIALDTQYF.

The chain uses TRBV20-1 and TRBJ2-1; maybe TRBD2 (5 bases). This CDR3 has 18 residues. CDR1 is DFQATT, CDR2 SNEGSKA, per germline (reference sequence). Trimming stripped 1 base from V and 4 bases from J, with 23 bases between. This CDR3 reads CSARGPRVMLGSYNEQFF. Here the CDR3 DNA reads TGCAGTGCTAGAGGCCCGCGGGTGATGTTGGGATCATACAATGAGCAGTTCTTC.

This clonotype was seen a single time. This chain joins TRBV7-6 and TRBJ2-5, with D hard to call. Germline loops: CDR1 SGHVS, CDR2 FNYEAQ. The CDR3 contains 14 residues. V lost 3 bases and J lost 11, with 19 bases in between. The CDR3 nucleotides read TGTGCCAGCAGCTTGGATGGATACCTTTTAGAGCAGTACTTC. Its translation: CASSLDGYLLEQYF.

The rearrangement uses TRBV5-1 and TRBJ2-5; D possibly corresponds to TRBD1 (7 bases). The J call may be wrong; the DNA end is better matched by TRBJ2-7. This CDR3 has 15 amino acids. Germline CDR1 and CDR2: SGHRS and YFSETQ. CDR3 residues: CASSSRQGGRFEQYF. CDR3 nucleotides: TGCGCCAGCAGCTCGAGACAGGGTGGGAGGTTCGAGCAGTACTTC.